This TCR beta chain was sequenced in a study of T-cell reconstitution after alpha-beta-depleted transplantation in children. This clonotype has at least ten counts. The germline V gene encodes CDR1 SGHRS and CDR2 YFSETQ. The CDR3 extends over 16 amino acids. V dropped 4 bases and J dropped 0; count of bases not matched to a gene: 6. During its preparation, the TCRbeta library received unique molecular identifiers. TCRdb reprocessed the PCR reads via MiXCR and lists one record per CDR3 protein. This table holds 75,000 to 100,000 distinct CDR3 sequences, roughly 8.3% found once. This sample comprised PBMCs from the stem cell graft donor, obtained from the stem cell graft. This receptor was identified in a human donor who donated a stem cell graft to a child with congenital amegakaryocytic thrombocytopenia. This rearrangement joins TRBV5-1 to TRBJ2-2; 7 positions agree with TRBD2. The DNA of the CDR3 is TGCGCCAGCAGCATTCGGGCGGGAGCGAACACCGGGGAGCTGTTTTTT. Protein: CASSIRAGANTGELFF.